This record concerns one T cell receptor beta chain sequence. What this receptor recognizes is not known. Base-call qualities are not available, and no considerably larger clone is one nucleotide away. Receptor libraries were prepared by the immunoSEQ multiplex PCR assay. The multiplex PCR relied on a mix of 60 forward primers for TCR Vbeta segments and 13 reverse primers for TCR Jbeta segments. The CDR3 region of rearranged TCR beta genes was amplified from genomic DNA with a multiplex PCR assay. Amplified TCR beta libraries were sequenced as 87-base-pair reads on the Illumina HiSeq System. The authors processed their data as follows. A later analysis tallied 75 million to 95 million unique TCR beta chains across the approximately 670 repertoires, and about 10 million of those chains were shared by two or more donors. Raw reads were error-corrected and collapsed into unique sequences by a nearest-neighbor algorithm in which closely related sequences were merged to remove PCR and sequencing errors. CDR3 sequences were aligned to IMGT reference sequences to assign V, D and J gene segments. For a sequence to be retained, a match of at least six nucleotides was required to both a V gene segment and a J gene segment. Rearrangements were classified as productive when the CDR3 lacked stop codons and remained in frame with V and J, and all other rearrangements were classified as non-productive. Following IMGT convention, CDR3 was defined as the stretch from the second conserved V-encoded cysteine up to the conserved J-encoded phenylalanine. The earlier analysis of 450 to 750 of the donors excluded any sequence lacking an unambiguous match to a single V gene segment. In an earlier analysis of approximately 590 of the donors, V segments were called functional above 56.7% productive rearrangements and were called segregating when the between-donor standard deviation exceeded 5%. A statistical classification framework was built to diagnose cytomegalovirus status from the catalog of TCR beta chain sequences. In a later analysis, V and J genes were assigned by comparing TCR nucleotide sequences against IMGT/GENE-DB human TR gene sequences. The TCRdist pipeline was used in a later analysis to assign CDR3 sequences and most-parsimonious VDJ recombination scenarios. A later analysis defined each TCR beta chain by its CDR3 amino acid sequence plus V-gene family, and excluded reads lacking a unique V-gene family. As a way to deal with suspected cross-contamination and a sequencing artifact, a later analysis dropped approximately 570 nucleotide sequences that were highly shared and had low generation probability. A later analysis calculated a clonal expansion index for each public chain from normalized within-repertoire ranks of inferred template counts. Generation probabilities in a later analysis came from a VDJ recombination model fitted to out-of-frame rearrangements, and those results were checked against IGoR. Hypergeometric tests were used in a later analysis to score TCR-TCR, TCR-HLA and TCR-CMV co-occurrence, with a repertoire-size bias correction applied to the TCR pairs. False discovery rates were estimated in a later analysis by permuting HLA or CMV assignments 20 times. In a later analysis, co-occurring TCRs were grouped with DBSCAN, and TCRdist sequence similarity was added when clustering was performed within HLA-allele-positive subsets. For co-occurrence clustering, repertoires with fewer than 30,000 or more than 120,000 public chains were excluded, along with a handful of repertoires with anomalous nucleotide sharing. The source is immuneACCESS, and TCRdb retained only in-frame sequences with V and J called. Part of the clones is not carried over; for the studies checked, unresolved V genes explain less than half of this, and the remainder is unexplained. The V and J calls and clone size were taken over from that table, and D and trimming were inferred from the DNA. The sample records 110,000 to 150,000 clones, roughly 80% of which are singletons. Roughly 1.2% of the sample belongs to the ten largest clones.

The sample belongs to a study of cytomegalovirus exposure and HLA in healthy donors (dated by TCRdb to the late 2010s). Regarding the study in general: An earlier analysis of approximately 640 of the donors reported roughly 270 Gb of sequence data and around 110 million unique TCR beta sequences from 150 million to 200 million T cells. Roughly 300 gigabases of sequencing data and tens of millions of unique TCR sequences were included in an early release covering about 700 HLA-typed donors. Of the roughly 400 genotyped donors, approximately 80% were placed in the genetic ancestry cluster associated with self-reported Caucasian donors. The aim of the study was to test whether cataloging public T cell receptors could identify signatures of past pathogen exposure. Using immunosequencing, the study profiled T cell repertoires from fewer than 700 subjects and related those repertoires to cytomegalovirus serostatus. Along with the approximately 700-subject first cohort, a separate validation cohort of 120 different subjects was used. To predict cytomegalovirus infection status, the study combined high-throughput TCR immunosequencing, statistical association of individual TCRs with disease status, and machine learning. A later analysis re-examined previously published TCR beta repertoires from 600 to 700 donors and added high-resolution HLA genotyping to investigate patterns of TCR occurrence. The later analysis used no new phenotypic data to find candidate immune exposures, relying instead on TCR beta sequences and their occurrence across donors. To decide whether each TCR beta V gene segment behaved as functional or pseudogenic, an earlier analysis of fewer than 750 of the donors relied on high-throughput TCR beta sequencing. Donor age, sex, ethnicity and CMV serostatus were compiled alongside the repertoire data. Genome-wide SNP genotypes for about three fifths of the roughly 700 donors were used in a later genetic analysis, which treated that subset as a discovery cohort. All discovery cohort repertoires had been generated using a single sequencing platform. HLA typing included class I and class II loci at four-digit resolution. The number of donors typed differed by locus, with about 629-630 for A, B, C, DRB1 and DQB1, roughly 520 for DQA1, 606 for DPA1, and about 450 for DPB1. About 5 DR-DQ haplotypes were handled as single units for association and clustering, since linkage in the cohort was strong. Among almost 400 genotyped donors of the cohort, an average of about 240,000 unique TCR beta nucleotide sequences were sequenced per donor, around a sixth of them non-productive. Paper-wide results and their limitations: A later analysis associated 16,951 TCR beta sequences with specific HLA alleles at a false discovery rate of 0.05. In a later analysis, TCR association rates were found to vary across HLA loci, with the most associated TCRs seen for DRB1 alleles and the fewest for HLA-C alleles. Presence/absence analyses assumed roughly uniform sequencing depth across donors, an assumption that may not hold. Linkage disequilibrium might explain the correlated functional status among segregating V segments, but an unknown experimental factor could not be ruled out. In a later genetic analysis, fewer N-insertions in productive TCRs were reported among donors in an Asian-associated ancestry cluster than the roughly 640-donor mean. An earlier analysis of some 590 of the donors showed that most TCR beta V segments appeared in productive rearrangements either about 90% or about 30% of the time, which broadly matched IMGT annotations. The classifier was reported to diagnose cytomegalovirus status with high specificity and sensitivity in both the original and validation cohorts. Because counts were too low, seventeen rarely observed V segments, including chromosome 9 orphons, were excluded from the earlier analysis of a few hundred of the donors. Because HLA typing was unavailable for some donors at each locus, only the typed subset was used in association tests. Most TCR sequences were seen in very few donors, while some public TCRs were found in many individuals. Because the 87-base-pair reads could not distinguish some IMGT-functional V segments, including TRBV6-2 and TRBV6-3, those segments were excluded. It was suggested by the authors that the approach could potentially be generalized to other disease states and immunological phenotypes. Compared with equally common non-associated chains, HLA-associated TCR beta chains in a later analysis were more clonally expanded and had lower generation probabilities. The cohort was sequenced for TCR beta chains only, and without alpha or paired-chain data the features that could be detected were limited. In the study, 150 to 200 TCR beta chains were listed as associated with cytomegalovirus. A further reported finding was that TCR beta sequences accurately predicted the HLA-A and HLA-B alleles for most subjects in the first cohort. V-gene and J-gene trimming of TCR beta chains was associated with a missense DCLRE1C variant in a later genetic analysis, and the association was replicated in an independent cohort. A later analysis found that most CMV-associated TCR beta chains appeared HLA-restricted, with HLA associations seemingly driven largely by CMV exposure. A cluster of highly shared sequence variants was judged likely to be a technical artifact of the sequencing pipeline. Three of the identified cytomegalovirus-associated TCR beta chains were confirmed in vitro to be specific for cytomegalovirus antigens. According to a later analysis, parvovirus B19, influenza, CMV and Epstein-Barr virus appeared linked to several top co-occurrence clusters. CMV serostatus was the only immune exposure information available for the cohort. Strong co-occurrence of HLA alleles, especially DR and DQ, made assigning TCR associations to individual alleles difficult.

As encoded in the germline V gene (reference sequence), CDR1 is SEHNR while CDR2 is FQNEAQ. CDR3 length: 15 amino acids, cysteine to phenylalanine. The entry retains the CDR3 DNA only, 45 bases that are in frame from base 1. V is reduced by 1 base and J by 2 bases, leaving a spacing of 12 bases between them. The cohort consisted of fewer than 700 healthy bone marrow donors. At the time of sampling, all cohort members were nominally healthy, though unrecorded immune exposures were likely present. The donor tested CMV seronegative and was one of the 352 seronegative cohort members. A peripheral blood sample was provided by each donor, and peripheral blood mononuclear cells were used for TCR beta sequencing. Genomic DNA extraction from the blood cell samples was performed with the Qiagen DNeasy Blood Extraction Kit.

The sequence joins TRBV7-9 to TRBJ2-7; the D region possibly corresponds to TRBD1 (6 bases align). Sample: PBMCs. The sequence came from a female donor in good health and CMV-seronegative. The CDR3 in this case is CASSLGPGVTYEQYF. In nucleotides, the sequence is TGTGCCAGCAGCTTAGGGCCAGGGGTAACCTACGAGCAGTACTTC.